This is a list of T cell receptor beta chains from one sample in a study of regulatory T cells in long-lasting Graves disease. TCRdb reanalysed the multiplex PCR reads using MiXCR and keeps one entry per CDR3 protein. The table shows roughly 500,000 distinct CDR3 sequences, with around 21% occurring only once. The material sequenced was peripheral blood mononuclear cells (PBMCs), taken when the disease was refractory, from a patient treated with antithyroid drugs. The receptors originated from a female donor with Graves disease. The CDR3 runs from the conserved cysteine through the conserved F or W. D genes are given only for firm matches. The listing skips clone size in some rows; elsewhere it reads once, few, many or a size class.

V gene: TRBV12-3/TRBV12-4
J gene: TRBJ1-1
D gene: NA
clone size: many
CDR3 length: 13
CDR3 DNA: TGTGCCAGCAGCTTGGGGGGGCGGACTGAAGCTTTCTTT
CDR3 protein: CASSLGGRTEAFF

V gene: TRBV28
J gene: TRBJ2-2
D gene: NA
clone size: many
CDR3 length: 14
CDR3 DNA: TGTGCCAGCAGTTTCGGCGGGGTTACCGGGGAGCTGTTTTTT
CDR3 protein: CASSFGGVTGELFF

V gene: TRBV5-1
J gene: TRBJ1-6
D gene: NA
clone size: NA
CDR3 length: 15
CDR3 DNA: TGCGCCAGCAGCTTGGGCGGATCTGCCCCTTCACCCCTCCACTTT
CDR3 protein: CASSLGGSAPSPLHF

V gene: TRBV7-8
J gene: TRBJ1-3
D gene: TRBD1
clone size: NA
CDR3 length: 16
CDR3 DNA: TGTGCCAGCAGCCCCCACAGGGGATCGGGGGGAAACACCATATATTTT
CDR3 protein: CASSPHRGSGGNTIYF

V gene: TRBV6-1
J gene: TRBJ1-3
D gene: NA
clone size: many
CDR3 length: 14
CDR3 DNA: TGTGCCAGCAGTGAGGCGAGCTCTGGAAACACCATATATTTT
CDR3 protein: CASSEASSGNTIYF

V gene: TRBV12-3/TRBV12-4
J gene: TRBJ1-4
D gene: NA
clone size: NA
CDR3 length: 17
CDR3 DNA: TGTGCCAGCAGCGCCCGGGGGGGAATCGCAACTAATGAAAAACTGTTTTTT
CDR3 protein: CASSARGGIATNEKLFF

V gene: TRBV12-3/TRBV12-4
J gene: TRBJ2-5
D gene: NA
clone size: many
CDR3 length: 15
CDR3 DNA: TGTGCCAGCAGTTTCGGAGGAGGGACTCAAGAGACCCAGTACTTC
CDR3 protein: CASSFGGGTQETQYF

V gene: TRBV6-2/TRBV6-3
J gene: TRBJ1-5
D gene: NA
clone size: NA
CDR3 length: 11
CDR3 DNA: TGTGCCAGCAGTTACGTCGGGCCCCAGCATTTT
CDR3 protein: CASSYVGPQHF

V gene: TRBV28
J gene: TRBJ2-5
D gene: NA
clone size: many
CDR3 length: 16
CDR3 DNA: TGTGCCACCCGGTCTTTGGTGGGATTTCAGGTGGAGACCCAGTACTTC
CDR3 protein: CATRSLVGFQVETQYF

V gene: TRBV29-1
J gene: TRBJ2-5
D gene: NA
clone size: NA
CDR3 length: 12
CDR3 DNA: TGCAGCGTTGATGTCGGGTTAGAGACCCAGTACTTC
CDR3 protein: CSVDVGLETQYF

V gene: TRBV10-3
J gene: TRBJ2-1
D gene: NA
clone size: few
CDR3 length: 12
CDR3 DNA: TGTGCCATCAGTGCGGGGGCCTGGGAGCAGTTCTTC
CDR3 protein: CAISAGAWEQFF

V gene: TRBV6-1
J gene: TRBJ2-7
D gene: TRBD1
clone size: NA
CDR3 length: 12
CDR3 DNA: TGTGCCAGCAGTCCGACCCCGACAGGGAAGTACTTC
CDR3 protein: CASSPTPTGKYF

V gene: TRBV6-1
J gene: TRBJ1-2
D gene: NA
clone size: NA
CDR3 length: 12
CDR3 DNA: TGTGCCAGCAGTACCCAGGGAGATGGCTACACCTTC
CDR3 protein: CASSTQGDGYTF

V gene: TRBV6-2/TRBV6-3
J gene: TRBJ2-7
D gene: NA
clone size: few
CDR3 length: 13
CDR3 DNA: TGTGCCAGCAGTGAGTTGGCACCCTACGAGCAGTACTTC
CDR3 protein: CASSELAPYEQYF

V gene: TRBV6-4
J gene: TRBJ2-1
D gene: TRBD1
clone size: NA
CDR3 length: 13
CDR3 DNA: TGTGCCAGCCTATTGCAGGGGGCTAATGAGCAGTTCTTC
CDR3 protein: CASLLQGANEQFF

V gene: TRBV6-2/TRBV6-3
J gene: TRBJ1-2
D gene: NA
clone size: many
CDR3 length: 13
CDR3 DNA: TGTGCCAGCAGTCTCTGGCCTAACTATGGCTACACCTTC
CDR3 protein: CASSLWPNYGYTF

V gene: TRBV2
J gene: TRBJ1-5
D gene: NA
clone size: many
CDR3 length: 13
CDR3 DNA: TGTGCCAGCACCGGGCCGGGGGGGGGGCCCCAGCATTTT
CDR3 protein: CASTGPGGGPQHF

V gene: TRBV27
J gene: TRBJ2-7
D gene: TRBD2
clone size: many
CDR3 length: 14
CDR3 DNA: TGTGCCAGCAGTTTACTGGCGGGAGAGGGGGAGCAGTACTTC
CDR3 protein: CASSLLAGEGEQYF

V gene: TRBV6-1
J gene: TRBJ2-1
D gene: TRBD1
clone size: NA
CDR3 length: 16
CDR3 DNA: TGTGCCAGCAGTGCCTCGACAGGGCCGTCCTACAATGAGCAGTTCTTC
CDR3 protein: CASSASTGPSYNEQFF

V gene: TRBV19
J gene: TRBJ1-5
D gene: NA
clone size: NA
CDR3 length: 14
CDR3 DNA: TGTGCCAGTAGTATCTCACAGCTCAATCAGCCCCAGCATTTT
CDR3 protein: CASSISQLNQPQHF

V gene: TRBV30
J gene: TRBJ2-7
D gene: NA
clone size: once
CDR3 length: 11
CDR3 DNA: TGTGCCTCGGAGGGCCTCTACGAGCAGTACTTC
CDR3 protein: CASEGLYEQYF

V gene: TRBV7-9
J gene: TRBJ2-5
D gene: NA
clone size: many
CDR3 length: 15
CDR3 DNA: TGTGCCAGCAGCCCTTCTGGAGCGGACCAAGAGACCCAGTACTTC
CDR3 protein: CASSPSGADQETQYF

V gene: TRBV6-5
J gene: TRBJ2-6
D gene: NA
clone size: NA
CDR3 length: 17
CDR3 DNA: TGTGCCAGCAGTTCCCTACGAAGGAGCTCTGGGGCCAACGTCCTGACTTTC
CDR3 protein: CASSSLRRSSGANVLTF

V gene: TRBV12-3/TRBV12-4
J gene: TRBJ1-4
D gene: NA
clone size: many
CDR3 length: 12
CDR3 DNA: TGTGCCAGCAGCGACTACGGTGAAAAACTGTTTTTT
CDR3 protein: CASSDYGEKLFF

V gene: TRBV7-9
J gene: TRBJ1-4
D gene: NA
clone size: few
CDR3 length: 16
CDR3 DNA: TGTGCCAGCAGCCCCTACCGCGGGGCAACTAATGAAAAACTGTTTTTT
CDR3 protein: CASSPYRGATNEKLFF

V gene: TRBV6-1
J gene: TRBJ1-2
D gene: NA
clone size: many
CDR3 length: 14
CDR3 DNA: TGTGCCAGCATTCCCAGGGGATCTAACTATGGCTACACCTTC
CDR3 protein: CASIPRGSNYGYTF

V gene: TRBV28
J gene: TRBJ1-1
D gene: NA
clone size: many
CDR3 length: 13
CDR3 DNA: TGTGCCAGCAGTTCAACAGGGTACCCTGAAGCTTTCTTT
CDR3 protein: CASSSTGYPEAFF

V gene: TRBV10-3
J gene: TRBJ2-7
D gene: NA
clone size: NA
CDR3 length: 15
CDR3 DNA: TGTGCCATCAGTGATAGACCTAATCTGGCCTACGAGCAGTACTTC
CDR3 protein: CAISDRPNLAYEQYF

V gene: TRBV28
J gene: TRBJ2-5
D gene: NA
clone size: many
CDR3 length: 13
CDR3 DNA: TGTGCCAGCAGTCAGGGGCGGTGGGAGACCCAGTACTTC
CDR3 protein: CASSQGRWETQYF

V gene: TRBV19
J gene: TRBJ1-1
D gene: NA
clone size: NA
CDR3 length: 14
CDR3 DNA: TGTGCCAGTAGTACGACGGTGGGGGGGACTGAAGCTTTCTTT
CDR3 protein: CASSTTVGGTEAFF

V gene: TRBV20-1
J gene: TRBJ2-5
D gene: TRBD2
clone size: many
CDR3 length: 16
CDR3 DNA: TGCAGTGCTAGATACTGGGGACTAGCGGAACAAGAGACCCAGTACTTC
CDR3 protein: CSARYWGLAEQETQYF